This is a list of T cell receptor beta chains from one sample in a study of identical twins. Via MiXCR, TCRdb re-called the 5' RACE reads, giving one row per CDR3 protein. Of hundreds of thousands of distinct CDR3 sequences in the sample, 12% were seen once. In addition, the sample was reused for a study of yellow fever vaccine responses in identical twins.

The sequencing sample was made of PBMCs. The receptors here all came from a woman between 18 and 29 years old in good health. CDR3s leave out the opening cysteine and the closing phenylalanine or tryptophan. The order of the fields is J gene, V gene, CDR3 protein.

TRBJ2-3	TRBV28	ASSWDIGADTQY
TRBJ1-2	TRBV4-2	ASSQGTGLSYGYT
TRBJ2-5	TRBV15	ATSPRRSPLRETQY
TRBJ1-2	TRBV29-1	SVSTGGAGYT
TRBJ2-5	TRBV2	ASKMNRAPETQY
TRBJ2-1	TRBV6-2/TRBV6-3	ASSFLGSGQNEQF
TRBJ1-6	TRBV6-1	ASSRSRWTANTIPLH
TRBJ2-3	TRBV28	ASSPPGGSTDTQY
TRBJ2-5	TRBV29-1	SVGEKTQY
TRBJ2-7	TRBV28	ASSPWGGRADVEQY
TRBJ1-1	TRBV12-3/TRBV12-4	ASSFRDRGPRSNTEAF
TRBJ2-1	TRBV18	ASSPLAGEINLSSYNEQF
TRBJ1-2	TRBV10-3	AISEGQGIDGYT
TRBJ2-3	TRBV2	ATTPANTQY
TRBJ2-2	TRBV4-1	ASSQDRRRESGHTGELF
TRBJ2-1	TRBV29-1	SVRDNYNNEQF
TRBJ2-5	TRBV5-1	ASSLAGTGMLGETQY
TRBJ2-1	TRBV28	ASSLLASGRGANEQF
TRBJ1-1	TRBV6-5	ASIGSAEAF
TRBJ1-1	TRBV15	AIDGLNTEAF
TRBJ1-5	TRBV12-3/TRBV12-4	ASSPYPNQPQH
TRBJ2-1	TRBV3-1	ASSQAGRVTGNEQF
TRBJ2-1	TRBV4-1	ASSQDSSGSYNEQF
TRBJ2-5	TRBV3-1	ASSQHTKTQY
TRBJ2-1	TRBV29-1	SVEGEAIVNNEQF
TRBJ1-1	TRBV3-1	ASSQGAKNTEAF
TRBJ1-6	TRBV5-1	ASSLDFTISYNSPLH
TRBJ2-1	TRBV20-1	SARVGLAGLNEQF
TRBJ2-5	TRBV6-5	ASSYGQGVETQY